Reported below is one T cell receptor beta chain. This clone's antigen is unknown. No much larger clonotype is one base removed from it; base qualities were not supplied. Participants in the prospective study were aged about 18 to 95 years, lived in under 30 United States geographic areas, and enrolled through a virtual design. In the prospective study, participants were assigned to cohorts based on the clinical history participants reported in a screening survey and a study questionnaire. Recovered participants in ImmuneRACE Cohort 3 were defined by two consecutive negative NP/OP PCR tests, clearance by a healthcare professional, or resolution of symptoms. In the prospective study, mobile phlebotomists collected whole blood, serum and a nasopharyngeal or oropharyngeal swab from each participant. Prospective study participants could optionally give additional blood draws and questionnaires over an approximately 2-month period. Before DNA extraction, blood samples from the prospective study were shipped at room temperature or frozen.

This sample is drawn from a study of blood T cell repertoires in COVID-19 (TCRdb year 2020). Regarding the study in general: The collaborator samples originated in the United States, Italy and Spain and spanned the acute and convalescent phases of COVID-19. The material from the prospective study consisted of cDNA or gDNA derived from T cells, B-cell-depleted T cells, or PBMCs. Deeply sampled blood TCRbeta repertoires from subjects exposed to, actively infected with, or recovered from COVID-19 were included in the dataset. The repertoires were made available in a free public database intended to serve as a resource for research on the immune response to SARS-CoV-2. The samples were drawn from two sources: the first 160 participants of the ongoing ImmuneRACE study, and 1,000 to 1,500 subjects contributed by 6 global collaborators. A de-identified subject ID, COVID-19 status, age in years and sex were almost always included in the sample metadata. Where HLA class I and class II types were available, the types were taken from metadata supplied by the sample provider, not from assay-based typing.

CDR3 length: 18 amino acids, cysteine to phenylalanine. Only the CDR3 portion is preserved as DNA: 54 bases, with reading frame beginning at the first base. V is pared back by 2 bases and J by 2 bases, with 17 bases lying between the germline termini. As encoded in the germline V gene (reference sequence), CDR1 is SGHKS while CDR2 is YYEKEE. Beyond this particular receptor, the publication reports: How much clinical and demographic metadata was included differed by source and by participant, and the metadata was provided uncurated.

The immunoSEQ Assay, a bias-controlled multiplex PCR, was used to amplify TCRbeta CDR3 regions from genomic DNA. For the original study's pipeline: The number of nucleated cells in each sample was estimated from the amplification of reference gene primers within the assay. Sequence reads were collapsed and filtered to measure the absolute abundance of every unique TCRbeta CDR3 rearrangement. Productive Simpson clonality was computed per sample as the square root of Simpson's diversity index over productive rearrangements. The immuneACCESS repertoire file appears here via TCRdb, limited to in-frame rearrangements. These files lack a portion of the clones; in checked studies, under half of the deficit traces to unresolved V genes, and the cause of the others is not known. V and J calls plus clone size are reproduced from that table; the DNA served to infer D and trimming. The sample data list over 400,000 clones, and approximately 90% of these were observed just once. The leading ten clones occupy around 8% of the sample.

The chain couples TRBV5-5 to TRBJ2-6, with TRBD1 as a weak D call on 6 bases. This sequence originates from an older woman who had recovered from COVID-19. Sequencing used PBMCs or T cells enriched from blood (not recorded which). CDR3 region: CASSFIRTEFAGANVLTF. The DNA is TGTGCCAGCAGCTTTATTCGGACAGAATTCGCTGGGGCCAACGTCCTGACTTTC.